This T cell receptor beta chain came from a study of blood T cell repertoires in COVID-19 (dated by TCRdb to the early 2020s). A note on the overall study: The collaborator samples originated in the United States, Italy and Spain and spanned the acute and convalescent phases of COVID-19. The material from the prospective study consisted of cDNA or gDNA derived from T cells, B-cell-depleted T cells, or PBMCs. Subjects who had been exposed to COVID-19, were actively infected with it, or had recovered from it provided the deeply sampled blood TCRbeta repertoires that made up the dataset. The repertoires were released in a freely available public database meant as a resource for research on the immune response to SARS-CoV-2. The samples were drawn from the first 160 participants of the ongoing ImmuneRACE study and from 1,254 subjects provided by 6 global collaborators. Nearly every sample came with metadata listing a de-identified subject ID, COVID-19 status, age in years and sex. Where HLA class I and class II types were available, the types were taken from metadata supplied by the sample provider, not from assay-based typing. What the authors observed across the whole study: The quantity of clinical and demographic metadata differed by source and by participant and was supplied without curation.

About this clone itself: Its antigen is currently not known. No qualities accompany the bases; no much larger clone lies one base away.

From V the trimming removes 3 bases and from J it removes 4 bases, while the gene matches leave 11 bases of the junction unaccounted for. Sequences GTSNPN (CDR1) and SVGIG (CDR2) are obtained from the germline V gene (reference sequence). The CDR3 contains 17 residues, cysteine and phenylalanine counted. The kept DNA is CDR3 alone, 51 bases in frame from the first base. Each collaborating institution followed its own protocols to collect whole blood in K2EDTA tubes. For TCRbeta analysis, collaborators shipped samples as frozen whole blood, isolated PBMCs, or DNA extracted from either of those sample types. TCRbeta CDR3 regions were amplified from genomic DNA by means of the immunoSEQ Assay, a bias-controlled multiplex PCR. The published analysis was carried out like this. Within the assay, amplification of reference gene primers was used to estimate how many nucleated cells each sample contained. Sequence reads were collapsed and filtered to measure the absolute abundance of every unique TCRbeta CDR3 rearrangement. Productive Simpson clonality was computed per sample as the square root of Simpson's diversity index over productive rearrangements. In TCRdb, the immuneACCESS table is reduced to in-frame sequences with V and J assigned. These tables do not hold every clone; where another copy was compared, an unresolved V gene accounts for under half, and the others remain unexplained. That table supplies the V and J calls and clone size; D and trimming were determined from the DNA. In this sample the table shows approximately 69,000 clones, over 80% of which occur a single time. Clones ranked in the top ten supply around a sixth of the sample.

This chain joins TRBV30 to TRBJ2-5, with 13 middle bases fitting TRBD2. The sequenced sample consisted of peripheral blood. The origin of this receptor is a woman aged 80 or over with acute or convalescent COVID-19. The nucleotide sequence reads TGTGCCTGGAGAGAGGACCGGACTAGCGGGAGTCGAGAGACCCAGTACTTC. It specifies CAWREDRTSGSRETQYF.